The clone carrying this TCR beta chain has a count of ten or more. Flow cytometry had shown expanded CD8+CD57+ cells in the patients chosen for sequencing. This sample was included in a study of CD8+CD57+ T cells in acquired aplastic anemia. Genomic DNA acted as the template from which TCR beta VDJ combination and CDR3 sequence profiling were carried out. TCRdb re-derived calls from the reads in MiXCR, one entry per CDR3 protein. Of over 150,000 distinct CDR3 sequences detected, roughly 49% appear once; the ten largest clones hold around 12%. Germline CDR1 and CDR2: MNHNS and SASEGT. V lost 8 bases and J 0 bases, leaving 8 bases between the germline ends. This CDR3 comprises 14 residues.

J is TRBJ2-6 and V is TRBV6-1; D unclear. This TCR derives from a human donor with aplastic anemia. Sequencing was performed on sorted CD4+, CD8+, or CD8+CD57+ T cells (not recorded which) from PBMCs. CDR3 coding DNA: TGTGCCAGCGGAAGGTTCTCTGGGGCCAACGTCCTGACTTTC. This sequence encodes CASGRFSGANVLTF.